These 29 T cell receptor beta chains came from one sample sequenced in a study of beta chain features in type 1 diabetes. The study reverse transcribed the entire isolated RNA, so it sequenced expressed TCRB transcripts. Produced via immunoSEQ multiplex PCR; TCRdb's table is partial and in-frame only. Here the sample spans around 340,000 clones, less than 10% being singletons. Specimen: central memory CD4+ T cells from blood. These receptors originate from a woman aged 18 to 35 in good health.

This clone has more than one count but fewer than ten. One end of the junction does not line up with germline, which may come from a read error. The genes are TRBV7-9 and TRBJ2-7; D is unclear. In germline, CDR1 is SEHNR, CDR2 FQNEAQ (reference sequence). The CDR3 length is 12 residues. CDR3 bases: TGTGCCAGCAGCCCGACTTCCTTCGAGCAGTACTTC. Protein sequence: CASSPTSFEQYF.

This clone was observed a few times. V usage is TRBV27 and J usage is TRBJ2-7, with TRBD1 matching over 8 bases. The CDR3 runs to 14 residues. Unmatched junction bases numbered 1, after V lost 2 bases and J lost 1 base. Germline CDR1 and CDR2: MNHEY and SMNVEV (reference sequence). CDR3 in amino acids: CASSLTGGSYEQYF. CDR3 nucleotide sequence: TGTGCCAGCAGTTTAACAGGGGGATCCTACGAGCAGTACTTC.

This clone was seen only a few times. This chain links TRBV29-1 with TRBJ2-1; D may be TRBD2 (5 bases). V dropped 2 bases and J dropped 3 bases, with 11 bases sitting between them. The CDR3 is 14 amino acids. CDR1 and CDR2 from the germline V gene are SQVTM and ANQGSEA. The CDR3 spells CSVEPSGDYNEQFF. As DNA, the CDR3 is TGCAGCGTTGAACCCAGCGGAGACTACAATGAGCAGTTCTTC.

Only a few counts were recorded for this clone. V and J are TRBV6-5 and TRBJ2-3, with D tentatively TRBD2 (5 bases). The V and J ends lost 4 bases and 7 bases respectively, with 18 bases between them. This CDR3 has 15 amino acids. Germline V gives CDR1 MNHEY, CDR2 SVGAGI. The CDR3 DNA reads as TGTGCCAGCAGTTTTAAAGGACTCTCCCTAAATACGCAGTATTTT. As protein: CASSFKGLSLNTQYF.

This clone has just a few counts. V and J are TRBV13 and TRBJ1-5; possibly TRBD1 for D (6 bases). This CDR3 has 16 residues. CDR1 and CDR2 from the germline V gene are PRHDT and FYEKMQ (reference sequence). The germline V and J ends were trimmed by 4 bases and 4 bases, with 17 bases remaining between them. CDR3 in DNA: TGTGCCAGCAGCTCGCGCGGGGGCGGGGGAAATCAGCCCCAGCATTTT. Translation: CASSSRGGGGNQPQHF.

This clone was seen only a few times. The rearrangement joins TRBV7-8 to TRBJ2-7; D ambiguous. Germline V gene sequence: CDR1 SGHVS, CDR2 FQNEAQ. The CDR3 consists of 11 residues. Trimming took off 5 bases at V and 6 bases at J, with 8 bases between the two ends. This chain's CDR3 is CASSTNGEQYF. CDR3 sequence (DNA): TGTGCCAGCAGCACCAATGGCGAGCAGTACTTC.

This clone was seen a handful of times. The chain has TRBV7-9 and TRBJ2-7, with D perhaps being TRBD1 or TRBD2 (5 bases each). Trimming stripped 4 bases from V and 3 bases from J, with 10 bases between. Germline CDR1 SEHNR, CDR2 FQNEAQ (reference sequence). The CDR3 extends over 13 amino acids. CDR3 nucleotides: TGTGCCAGCAGCTCCAGGGACCTCTACGAGCAGTACTTC. The encoded protein is CASSSRDLYEQYF.

The rearrangement joins TRBV25-1 to TRBJ2-7; a weak D match, TRBD1 (6 bases). CDR1 and CDR2 (germline): MGHDK, SYGVNS. This CDR3 has 14 residues. V was pared by 6 bases and J by 2 bases, with 14 bases between. CDR3 in amino acids: CASSSGTKTYEQYF. Here the CDR3 DNA reads TGTGCCAGCAGCTCTGGGACAAAGACCTACGAGCAGTACTTC.

This clone was counted between two and nine times. The J gene is TRBJ2-5, the V gene TRBV10-2; TRBD2 aligns across 14 bases. V gave up 3 bases and J gave up 3 bases; unmatched junction bases: 3. The CDR3 spans 16 residues. CDR1 WSHSY and CDR2 SAAADI come from the germline V gene. The CDR3 bases are TGCGCCAGCAGTGACCGACTAGCGGGAGGGGAAGAGACCCAGTACTTC. Amino acids: CASSDRLAGGEETQYF.

This clone was found a few times. The chain has TRBV7-3 and TRBJ2-3; 10 nucleotides align to TRBD2. The V segment lost 4 bases and the J segment 3 bases; nucleotides outside the gene matches: 7. The length of the CDR3 is 16 residues. Germline CDR1 reads SGHTA; CDR2 reads FQGTGA. The CDR3 sequence is CASSSQAGGPTDTQYF. The CDR3 DNA is TGTGCCAGCAGCTCCCAAGCGGGAGGGCCGACAGATACGCAGTATTTT.

The gene calls are TRBV5-8 and TRBJ2-7; possibly TRBD1 for D (5 bases). V lost 0 bases to trimming and J lost 1 base, with 8 bases between them. Germline CDR1 is SGHTS and CDR2 is YDEGEE. This CDR3 is built from 14 residues. The CDR3 bases are TGTGCCAGCAGCTTGGGGGCAGGGTCCTACGAGCAGTACTTC. This translates into CASSLGAGSYEQYF.

This clone was observed a few times. The rearrangement links TRBV5-1 to TRBJ2-2; D is uncertain. Germline V CDR1 and CDR2: SGHRS, YFSETQ. V was trimmed by 1 base and J by 13 bases, leaving 11 bases between them. The CDR3 consists of 12 residues. DNA for the CDR3: TGCGCCAGCAGCTTGACGTCCCAAGGGCTGTTTTTT. This gives the protein CASSLTSQGLFF.

In this sample, this clone turned up a few times. The rearrangement links TRBV11-2 to TRBJ2-5, with D perhaps matching TRBD1 or TRBD2 (5 bases each). V lost 5 bases, J lost 5 bases, and 15 bases lay in between. The CDR3 loop spans 14 amino acids. Germline V gives CDR1 SGHAT, CDR2 FQNNGV. CDR3 amino acids: CASSTRDLEETQYF. The CDR3 DNA reads TGTGCCAGCAGCACAAGGGACCTAGAGGAGACCCAGTACTTC.

This clone was found a few times. The CDR3 DNA sequence: TGTGCCAGCAGCGACCACAGGGATGGCTACACCTTC. Amino acid sequence: CASSDHRDGYTF. V is TRBV7-9 and J is TRBJ1-2; possibly TRBD1 for D (6 bases). CDR1 and CDR2 from the germline V gene are SEHNR and FQNEAQ (reference sequence). V was clipped by 5 bases and J by 6 bases, with 10 bases between them. This CDR3 has 12 amino acids.

The chain recombines TRBV7-9 with TRBJ2-2; D remains unclear. The CDR3 is 12 residues long. Trimming pared 6 bases from V and 3 bases from J, leaving 5 bases between. Germline V gene lookup returns CDR1 SEHNR and CDR2 FQNEAQ (reference sequence). CDR3 coding DNA: TGTGCCAGCAGTCATTACACCGGGGAGCTGTTTTTT. Amino acids: CASSHYTGELFF.

This clone showed up just a few times. This chain uses TRBV15 with TRBJ2-7; 9 bases agree with TRBD2. J was trimmed by 2 bases and V by 5 bases; bases with no gene match: 7. Germline lookup yields CDR1 LNHNV and CDR2 YYDKDF (reference sequence). The CDR3 is 15 amino acids. The CDR3 sequence: CATSPPSGTAYEQYF. CDR3 bases: TGTGCCACCAGCCCTCCTAGCGGGACAGCCTACGAGCAGTACTTC.

The rearrangement uses TRBV11-1 and TRBJ2-5; D is possibly TRBD1 or TRBD2 (5 bases each). The length of the CDR3 is 13 residues. Germline V gives CDR1 SGHAT, CDR2 FQDESV (reference sequence). Trimming took off 5 bases at V and 4 bases at J, with 11 bases between the two ends. CDR3 amino acids: CASSQQGRETQYF. The CDR3 DNA sequence: TGTGCCAGCAGCCAGCAGGGACGAGAGACCCAGTACTTC.

This clone was found a few times. The DNA for the CDR3 is TGTGCCAGCAGTGATACGTCGGAGACCCAGTACTTC. Amino acids: CASSDTSETQYF. The J gene is TRBJ2-5, the V gene TRBV2; D is undetermined. The V end was cut by 3 bases, the J end by 5 bases, with 7 bases between. The CDR3 is 12 residues long. Germline V lookup: CDR1 SNHLY, CDR2 FYNNEI.

This clone was seen a few times. The chain is built from TRBV2 and TRBJ2-3, with TRBD1 identical over 7 bases. V lost 10 bases, J lost 3 bases, and 7 bases stayed unmatched. Per germline, CDR1 SNHLY and CDR2 FYNNEI. CDR3 length: 13 amino acids. The CDR3 DNA is TGTGCCACACGGACAGGAGCGACAGATACGCAGTATTTT. Translated, it gives CATRTGATDTQYF. Filled out from reference TRBV2 and TRBJ2-3, the complete variable domain reads EPEVTQTPSHQVTQMGQEVILRCVPISNHLYFYWYRQILGQKVEFLVSFYNNEISEKSEIFDDQFSVERPDGSNFTLKIRSTKLEDSAMYFCATRTGATDTQYFGPGTRLTVL.

The V call is TRBV7-9, the J call TRBJ1-2; 9 bases line up with TRBD1. J gave up 8 bases and V 5 bases, and 6 bases lay outside the gene matches. CDR1 is SEHNR and CDR2 is FQNEAQ in the germline V gene (reference sequence). The CDR3 contains 13 residues. In DNA, the CDR3 is TGTGCCAGCAGCCTCGACAGGGGGAAGGGCTACACCTTC. Amino acids: CASSLDRGKGYTF.

This clone was observed many times. The chain has TRBV4-2 and TRBJ2-1, with 10 bases lining up with TRBD2. The V gene end was trimmed by 0 bases and the J gene end by 6 bases; junction bases not matched to a gene: 2. This CDR3 is 15 amino acids long. Germline CDR1 LGHNA, CDR2 YNFKEQ. The CDR3 region is CASSQDSGRTNEQFF. CDR3 DNA sequence: TGTGCCAGCAGCCAAGATAGCGGGAGGACCAATGAGCAGTTCTTC.

This clone was counted between two and nine times. The chain has TRBV5-1 and TRBJ1-1; D is uncertain. The V and J ends lost 5 bases and 7 bases respectively, with 21 bases between them. The germline gives CDR1 SGHRS, CDR2 YFSETQ. CDR3 length: 15 residues. CDR3 nucleotide sequence: TGCGCCAGCAGAAAGGTCTCACGAGGGTCGGGTGAAGCTTTCTTT. Translating gives CASRKVSRGSGEAFF. The entire variable domain, with the rest obtained from reference TRBV5-1 and TRBJ1-1, is as follows: KAGVTQTPRYLIKTRGQQVTLSCSPISGHRSVSWYQQTPGQGLQFLFEYFSETQRNKGNFPGRFSGRQFSNSRSEMNVSTLELGDSALYLCASRKVSRGSGEAFFGQGTRLTVV.

This rearrangement joins TRBV14 to TRBJ1-1; D perhaps matches TRBD1 (5 bases). Germline assignment: CDR1 SGHDN and CDR2 FVKESK. V was cut by 2 bases and J by 8 bases, with 12 bases left in between. CDR3 length: 13 residues. The CDR3 nucleotides read TGTGCCAGCAGCCAATTTCGACAGTCGGAAGCTTTCTTT. Protein: CASSQFRQSEAFF.

The chain employs TRBV11-3 and TRBJ2-3; D unresolved. The CDR3 loop spans 16 amino acids. V lost 7 bases to trimming and J lost 2 bases, with 19 bases between them. The germline CDR1 and CDR2 sequences are SGHNT and YENEEA. This chain's CDR3 is CASTTARTPPTDTQYF. The CDR3 DNA sequence: TGTGCCAGCACCACCGCCAGGACCCCGCCCACAGATACGCAGTATTTT. Combining the CDR3 with reference TRBV11-3 and TRBJ2-3 gives the whole variable domain EAGVVQSPRYKIIEKKQPVAFWCNPISGHNTLYWYLQNLGQGPELLIRYENEEAVDDSQLPKDRFSAERLKGVDSTLKIQPAELGDSAVYLCASTTARTPPTDTQYFGPGTRLTVL.

This clone was counted between two and nine times. J is TRBJ1-1 and V is TRBV5-1; D unresolved. The CDR3 has 14 residues. V lost 0 bases to trimming and J lost 1 base, with 7 bases between them. Germline V gives CDR1 SGHRS, CDR2 YFSETQ. The CDR3 coding sequence is TGCGCCAGCAGCTTGGACAGAGAGAACACTGAAGCTTTCTTT. As protein: CASSLDRENTEAFF.

This clone was observed a few times. The V and J genes are TRBV11-2 and TRBJ2-2; 7 bases map to TRBD2. With 5 bases clipped from V and 5 bases from J, the junction kept 5 bases outside the gene matches. CDR1 SGHAT and CDR2 FQNNGV come from the germline V gene. The CDR3 spans 14 residues. CDR3 loop: CASSRDYSTGELFF. CDR3 DNA sequence: TGTGCCAGCAGCCGGGACTACTCAACCGGGGAGCTGTTTTTT.

Only a few counts were recorded for this clone. The chain recombines TRBV6-6 with TRBJ2-7; D remains ambiguous. Deletions cut 2 bases from V and 4 bases from J, with 15 bases between. The germline V gene encodes CDR1 MNHNY and CDR2 SVGAGI (reference sequence). This CDR3 has 15 amino acids. In DNA form, the CDR3 reads TGTGCCAGCAGTTACGAACCGTTTGGGGTTTACGAGCAGTACTTC. This gives the protein CASSYEPFGVYEQYF.

This sequence joins TRBV27 and TRBJ2-6, with no clear D. This CDR3 has 15 amino acids. The V and J ends lost 6 bases and 2 bases respectively, with 11 bases between them. Germline CDR1 and CDR2: MNHEY and SMNVEV (reference sequence). The CDR3 spells CASSHRGTGANVLTF. The CDR3 nucleotides are TGTGCCAGCAGCCACAGAGGAACTGGGGCCAACGTCCTGACTTTC.

This clone was seen a handful of times. The chain has TRBV7-9 and TRBJ2-7, with D maybe TRBD1 (6 bases). In germline, CDR1 is SEHNR, CDR2 FQNEAQ (reference sequence). The CDR3 runs 15 residues. V dropped 0 bases and J dropped 3 bases, with 12 bases sitting between them. DNA of the CDR3: TGTGCCAGCAGCTTAGCGGGGGCCGGGAACTACGAGCAGTACTTC. Its protein product is CASSLAGAGNYEQYF.